This TCR beta chain was captured in a study of cytomegalovirus exposure and HLA in healthy donors (dated by TCRdb to 2016 to 2017). Concerning the study at large: An earlier analysis of some 600 of the donors reported approximately 300 Gb of sequence data and around 110 million unique TCR beta sequences obtained from roughly 180 million T cells. Every discovery cohort repertoire had been produced on one sequencing platform. Both class I and class II loci were covered by HLA typing, at four-digit resolution. To predict cytomegalovirus infection status, the study brought together high-throughput TCR immunosequencing, statistical association of individual TCRs with disease status, and machine learning. Typing coverage varied by locus: roughly 620-640 donors for A, B, C, DRB1 and DQB1; approximately 560 for DQA1; approximately 610 for DPA1; more than 450 for DPB1. Among about 410 genotyped donors of the cohort, an average of about 240,000 unique TCR beta nucleotide sequences was sequenced per donor, of which roughly 17% were non-productive. Besides the first cohort of 500 to 700 subjects, a separate validation cohort made up of 90 to 150 different subjects was used. An earlier analysis of some 500 of the donors applied high-throughput TCR beta sequencing to assess whether each TCR beta V gene segment acted as functional or pseudogenic. Around 320 gigabases of sequencing data and tens of millions of unique TCR sequences were included in an early release covering under 650 HLA-typed donors. Genome-wide SNP genotypes for about 65% of the 666 donors were used in a later genetic analysis, which treated that subset as a discovery cohort. The T cell repertoires of some 670 subjects were profiled by immunosequencing and related to cytomegalovirus serostatus. Alongside the repertoire data, information on donor age, sex, ethnicity and CMV serostatus was compiled. Of the roughly 400 genotyped donors, over 65% fell in the genetic ancestry cluster associated with self-reported Caucasian donors. Because of strong linkage in the cohort, five DR-DQ haplotypes were treated as single units for association and clustering. A later analysis re-analyzed previously published TCR beta repertoires from 666 donors and added high-resolution HLA genotyping to study TCR occurrence patterns. In the later analysis, no new phenotypic data were used to find candidate immune exposures; instead, reliance was placed on TCR beta sequences and their occurrence across donors. The study aimed to test whether signatures of past pathogen exposure could be identified by cataloging public T cell receptors.

The paper's findings and limits, for the study overall: The presence/absence analyses assumed that sequencing depth was roughly uniform across donors, and that assumption may not be true. The study listed 150 to 200 TCR beta chains as associated with cytomegalovirus. In vitro tests confirmed that a few of the cytomegalovirus-associated TCR beta chains recognize cytomegalovirus antigens. Linkage disequilibrium might explain the correlated functional status among segregating V segments, but an unknown experimental factor could not be ruled out. When HLA alleles, especially DR and DQ, strongly co-occurred, attributing TCR associations to individual alleles was difficult. It was suggested by the authors that the approach could potentially be generalized to other disease states and immunological phenotypes. Because some donors lacked HLA typing at each locus, the association tests relied only on the typed subset. Because the 87-base-pair reads could not distinguish some IMGT-functional V segments, including TRBV6-2 and TRBV6-3, those segments were excluded. A group of highly shared sequence variants was considered likely to be a technical artifact of the sequencing pipeline. A later analysis found that most CMV-associated TCR beta chains appeared HLA-restricted, with HLA associations seemingly driven largely by CMV exposure. According to a later analysis, TCR association rates differed among HLA loci, with DRB1 alleles showing the most associated TCRs and HLA-C alleles showing the fewest. An association between a missense DCLRE1C variant and V-gene and J-gene trimming of TCR beta chains was found in a later genetic analysis and replicated in an independent cohort. A later genetic analysis reported fewer N-insertions in productive TCRs among donors in an Asian-associated ancestry cluster than the roughly 720-donor mean. A later analysis associated roughly 17,000 TCR beta sequences with specific HLA alleles at a false discovery rate of 0.05. In both the original and validation cohorts, the classifier was reported to diagnose cytomegalovirus status with high specificity and sensitivity. Roughly 17 rarely observed V segments, including chromosome 9 orphons, were excluded from the earlier analysis of some 590 of the donors because counts were too low. According to a later analysis, parvovirus B19, influenza, CMV and Epstein-Barr virus appeared linked to several top co-occurrence clusters. The only immune exposure information available for the cohort was CMV serostatus. A further reported finding was that TCR beta sequences accurately predicted the HLA-A and HLA-B alleles for most subjects in the first cohort. In a later analysis, HLA-associated TCR beta chains showed more clonal expansion and lower generation probabilities than non-associated chains that were equally common. While some public TCRs were present in many individuals, most TCR sequences turned up only very rarely across donors. In an earlier analysis of 587 of the donors, most TCR beta V segments were observed in productive rearrangements about 90% or about 30% of the time, broadly matching IMGT annotations. The cohort was sequenced for TCR beta chains only, and without alpha or paired-chain data the features that could be detected were limited.

Library creation used the immunoSEQ multiplex PCR assay. A mixture of 60 forward primers for TCR Vbeta segments and 13 reverse primers for TCR Jbeta segments was used in the multiplex PCR. The CDR3 region of rearranged TCR beta genes was amplified from genomic DNA with a multiplex PCR assay. Amplified TCR beta libraries were sequenced as 87-base-pair reads on the Illumina HiSeq System. On the authors' methods: Across the 670 or so repertoires, a later analysis counted roughly 84 million unique TCR beta chains, around 11 million of which were shared by at least two donors. Raw reads were error-corrected and collapsed into unique sequences with a nearest-neighbor algorithm that merged closely related sequences to remove PCR and sequencing errors. V, D and J gene segments were assigned by aligning CDR3 sequences to IMGT reference sequences. For a sequence to be retained, a match of at least six nucleotides to both a V gene segment and a J gene segment was required. Rearrangements were classified as productive when the CDR3 lacked stop codons and remained in frame with V and J, and all other rearrangements were classified as non-productive. Following IMGT convention, CDR3 was defined as the stretch from the second conserved V-encoded cysteine to the conserved J-encoded phenylalanine. The earlier analysis of a few hundred of the donors excluded any sequence lacking an unambiguous match to a single V gene segment. An earlier analysis of several hundred of the donors called V segments functional above 56.7% productive rearrangements and segregating when the between-donor standard deviation exceeded 5%. To diagnose cytomegalovirus status from the catalog of TCR beta chain sequences, a statistical classification framework was built. V and J gene assignment, in a later analysis, came from comparing TCR nucleotide sequences with IMGT/GENE-DB human TR gene sequences. The TCRdist pipeline was used in a later analysis to assign CDR3 sequences and most-parsimonious VDJ recombination scenarios. A later analysis defined each TCR beta chain by its CDR3 amino acid sequence plus V-gene family, and excluded reads lacking a unique V-gene family. A later analysis removed 500 to 650 highly shared, low-generation-probability nucleotide sequences to deal with suspected cross-contamination and a sequencing artifact. A later analysis calculated a clonal expansion index for each public chain from normalized within-repertoire ranks of inferred template counts. Generation probabilities in a later analysis came from a VDJ recombination model fitted to out-of-frame rearrangements, and those results were checked against IGoR. In a later analysis, hypergeometric tests were used to score TCR-TCR, TCR-HLA and TCR-CMV co-occurrence, with a repertoire-size bias correction applied to TCR pairs. False discovery rates were estimated in a later analysis by permuting HLA or CMV assignments 20 times. A later analysis grouped co-occurring TCRs with DBSCAN, adding TCRdist sequence similarity when clustering within HLA-allele-positive subsets. For co-occurrence clustering, repertoires with fewer than 30,000 or more than 120,000 public chains were excluded, along with roughly 5 repertoires with anomalous nucleotide sharing. As stored in TCRdb, this immuneACCESS dataset retains in-frame rearrangements with V and J assigned. A fraction of the clones does not appear; measured against another copy, unresolved V genes explain less than half of the discrepancy, and the remainder lacks a known reason. The DNA gave D and trimming, while V, J and clone size come from that table. Within this sample are over 150,000 clones, with about 81% of them counted one time only. Around 3% of the sample belongs to the ten largest clones.

As regards this clone: Its recognized antigen is unknown. No much larger clonotype is one base removed from it; base qualities were not supplied.

The CDR3 sequence holds 13 residues, the cysteine and phenylalanine included. The DNA shown is the 39-base CDR3, in frame from base 1. CDR1 and CDR2, per the germline V gene, are SQVTM and ANQGSEA. The junction carries 14 bases between V and J, which are trimmed by 4 bases and 6 bases respectively. In total, 666 healthy bone marrow donors made up the cohort. Cohort members were all nominally healthy when sampled, although unrecorded immune exposures were likely present. The donor tested CMV seropositive and was one of the 289 seropositive cohort members. A peripheral blood sample was provided by each donor, and peripheral blood mononuclear cells were used for TCR beta sequencing. Genomic DNA was extracted from the blood cell samples with the Qiagen DNeasy Blood Extraction Kit.

Sequenced: PBMCs. Recombination linked TRBV29-1 to TRBJ2-3, with a tentative D gene TRBD2 over 5 matching bases. The receptor was isolated from a woman aged 45-59 years in good health and CMV-seropositive. The nucleotide sequence is TGCAGCGTTGGCCTAGCCTGGACTGATACGCAGTATTTT. This sequence encodes CSVGLAWTDTQYF.